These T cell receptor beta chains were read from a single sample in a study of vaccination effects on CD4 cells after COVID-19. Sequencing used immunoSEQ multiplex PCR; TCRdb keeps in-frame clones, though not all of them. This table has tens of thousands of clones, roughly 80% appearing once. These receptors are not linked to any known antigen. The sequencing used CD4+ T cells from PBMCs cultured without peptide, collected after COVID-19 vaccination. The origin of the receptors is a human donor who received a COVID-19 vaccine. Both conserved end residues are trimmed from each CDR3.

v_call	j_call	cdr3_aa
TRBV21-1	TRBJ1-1	ASSTRGLTEAF
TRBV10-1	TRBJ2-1	ASSESTAWDNEQF
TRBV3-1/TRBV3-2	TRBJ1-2	ASSQAQGGYT
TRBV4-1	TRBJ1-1	ASSQGAGPTEAF
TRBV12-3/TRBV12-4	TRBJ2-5	ASSPTPQETQY
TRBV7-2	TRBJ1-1	ASSFQGGRTEAF
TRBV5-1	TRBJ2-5	ASSADGTSGGRQETQY
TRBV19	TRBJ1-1	ASSVGQKVTEAF
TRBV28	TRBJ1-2	ASSSWDREHYGYT
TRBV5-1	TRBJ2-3	ASSRSRGTDTQY
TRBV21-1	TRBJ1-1	ASSLLQDHLNTEAF
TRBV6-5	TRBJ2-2	ASSRRQGISWELF
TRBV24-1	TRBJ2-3	ATSVASGSDTQY
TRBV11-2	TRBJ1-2	ASSLDFWSGVRGYT
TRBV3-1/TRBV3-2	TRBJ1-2	ASSHHVSGTGIGYT
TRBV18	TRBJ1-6	ASSRDSENSPLH
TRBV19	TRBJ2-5	ASRLADPTSAQY
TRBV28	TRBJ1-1	ASNPGRGEGYLQAF
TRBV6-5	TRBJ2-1	ASKTGQSIHEQF
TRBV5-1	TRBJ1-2	ASKTLGQGEGYT
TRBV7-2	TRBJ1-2	ASSDRTGNYGYT
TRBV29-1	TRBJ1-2	SVAWGSYGYT
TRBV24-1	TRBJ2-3	ATSDRRDRTDTQY
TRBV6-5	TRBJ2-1	ASSMNRGAYNEQF
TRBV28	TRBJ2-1	ASTSSGGPRYNEQF
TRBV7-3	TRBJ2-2	ASGAGGGRTGELF